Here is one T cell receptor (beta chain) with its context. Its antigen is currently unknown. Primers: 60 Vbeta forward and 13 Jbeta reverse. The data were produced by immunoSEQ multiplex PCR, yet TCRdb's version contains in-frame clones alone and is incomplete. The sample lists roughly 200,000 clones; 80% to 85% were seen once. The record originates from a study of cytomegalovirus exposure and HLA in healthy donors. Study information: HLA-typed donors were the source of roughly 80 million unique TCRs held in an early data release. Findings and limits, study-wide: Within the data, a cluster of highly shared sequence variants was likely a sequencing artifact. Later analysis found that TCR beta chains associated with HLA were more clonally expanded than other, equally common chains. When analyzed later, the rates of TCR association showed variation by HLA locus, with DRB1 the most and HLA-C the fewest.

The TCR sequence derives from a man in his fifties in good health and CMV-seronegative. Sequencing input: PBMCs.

This CDR3 is CASSSGTYSYNEQFF. CDR3 bases: TGTGCCAGCAGCTCCGGGACTTACTCCTACAATGAGCAGTTCTTC. This chain joins TRBV5-5 and TRBJ2-1, with a weak D call TRBD2 (6 bases). V lost 3 bases, J lost 0 bases, and 10 bases lay in between. CDR1 and CDR2 from the germline V gene are SGHKS and YYEKEE (reference sequence). CDR3 length equals 15 residues.